This T cell receptor (beta chain) was sequenced during a study of early T cells in non-severe SARS-CoV-2 infection. This clonotype was picked up many times. Germline-derived CDR1 and CDR2 are MNHNS and SASEGT. This CDR3 comprises 13 residues. With 5 bases clipped from V and 5 bases from J, the junction kept 5 bases outside the gene matches. TCRdb fed the 5' RACE reads into MiXCR, producing one record per CDR3 protein. The sample consists of about 25,000 distinct CDR3 sequences, around 4% of them appearing once. The sequenced material came from whole blood. The chain joins TRBV6-1 to TRBJ2-7; 8 nucleotides align to TRBD1. The TCR originated in an adult who was a healthcare worker with PCR-confirmed SARS-CoV-2 infection or an uninfected control (not recorded which). The DNA for the CDR3 is TGTGCCAGCAGTCGGACAGGGAGAAACGAGCAGTACTTC. It encodes CASSRTGRNEQYF.